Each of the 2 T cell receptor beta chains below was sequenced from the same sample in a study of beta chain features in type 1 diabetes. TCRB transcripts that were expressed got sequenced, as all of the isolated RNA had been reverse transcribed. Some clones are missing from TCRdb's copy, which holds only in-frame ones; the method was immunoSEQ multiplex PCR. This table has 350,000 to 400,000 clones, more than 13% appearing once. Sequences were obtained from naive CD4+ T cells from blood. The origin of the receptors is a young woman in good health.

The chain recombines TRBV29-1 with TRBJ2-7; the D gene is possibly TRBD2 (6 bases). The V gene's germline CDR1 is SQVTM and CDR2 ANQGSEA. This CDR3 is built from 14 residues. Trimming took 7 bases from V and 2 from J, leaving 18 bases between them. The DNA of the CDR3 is TGCAGCGGTGGCGGGGCCAACTCAGCCTACGAGCAGTACTTC. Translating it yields CSGGGANSAYEQYF.

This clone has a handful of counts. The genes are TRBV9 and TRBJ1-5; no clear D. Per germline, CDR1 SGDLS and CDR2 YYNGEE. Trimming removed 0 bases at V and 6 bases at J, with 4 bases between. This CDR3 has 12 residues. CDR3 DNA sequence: TGTGCCAGCAGCGTAGCATTTCAGCCCCAGCATTTT. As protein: CASSVAFQPQHF.